Below are 6 T cell receptor beta chains sequenced from a single sample in a study of Ad26.COV2.S vaccination and SARS-CoV-2 variants. Produced via immunoSEQ multiplex PCR; TCRdb's table is partial and in-frame only. The sample comprises fewer than 900,000 clones, around 90% of which are singletons, and over 1.3% rests with the top ten. Documented treatment: about 20 received Ad26.COV2.S at low or high dose, single or two shots; about five received placebo; per-sample allocation not given. After the first vaccine or placebo injection, samples were drawn on day 63. Specimen: peripheral blood, collected in a trial of Ad26.COV2.S vaccine versus placebo. These receptors were obtained from a person aged 18 to 65 who received the Ad26.COV2.S COVID-19 vaccine or a placebo.

The CDR3: CASSAHLRDSTRRDTQYF. In DNA, the CDR3 is TGTGCCAGCAGCGCGCACCTCCGGGACAGCACACGGCGGGATACGCAGTATTTT. This chain links TRBV7-2 with TRBJ2-3, with 7 bases that match TRBD1. This CDR3 contains 18 residues. V was clipped by 5 bases and J by 6 bases; unmatched bases: 20. Germline V gene sequence: CDR1 SGHTA, CDR2 FQGNSA.

The chain joins TRBV11-1 to TRBJ2-1; 9 nucleotides agree with TRBD2. The CDR3 extends over 15 amino acids. Losses at the gene ends were 5 bases for V and 7 bases for J; bases not matched to a gene: 9. Germline V gene sequence: CDR1 SGHAT, CDR2 FQDESV (reference sequence). CDR3 protein: CASSRSGTSRNEQFF. The CDR3 DNA sequence: TGTGCCAGCAGCCGTTCCGGGACTAGCCGGAATGAGCAGTTCTTC.

V usage is TRBV27 and J usage is TRBJ1-1; a possible D gene is TRBD1 (6 bases). V shed 3 bases and J shed 12 bases, with 20 bases lying between them. The CDR3 covers 14 residues. Germline V lookup: CDR1 MNHEY, CDR2 SMNVEV (reference sequence). The CDR3 sequence: CASSFRLEGTKSFF. Written as DNA, the CDR3 is TGTGCCAGCAGTTTTCGGTTGGAGGGGACAAAGTCTTTCTTT.

J is TRBJ2-2 and V is TRBV9; 10 bases align to TRBD2. The ends lost 4 bases at V and 2 bases at J; junction bases unmatched: 2. The CDR3 sequence is 15 residues long. Germline V gene sequence: CDR1 SGDLS, CDR2 YYNGEE. CDR3 coding DNA: TGTGCCAGCAGCCGGACTAGCGGCAACACCGGGGAGCTGTTTTTT. Translation: CASSRTSGNTGELFF.

This chain joins TRBV28 and TRBJ2-7; weak D call: TRBD1 (8 bases). CDR1 is MDHEN and CDR2 is SYDVKM in the germline V gene. Trimming pared 7 bases from V and 2 bases from J, leaving 15 bases between. The CDR3 runs 14 residues. This chain's CDR3 is CASTQQGGTYEQYF. CDR3 in DNA: TGTGCCAGCACCCAACAGGGGGGGACCTACGAGCAGTACTTC.

The chain employs TRBV10-1 and TRBJ2-1, with TRBD2 identical over 7 bases. The CDR3 extends over 15 amino acids. From germline, CDR1 is WNHNN and CDR2 SYGVQD (reference sequence). J lost 6 bases, V lost 0 bases, and 5 bases had no gene match. This CDR3 is CASSESLAWGNEQFF. For the CDR3, the DNA is TGCGCCAGCAGTGAGTCACTAGCGTGGGGCAATGAGCAGTTCTTC.